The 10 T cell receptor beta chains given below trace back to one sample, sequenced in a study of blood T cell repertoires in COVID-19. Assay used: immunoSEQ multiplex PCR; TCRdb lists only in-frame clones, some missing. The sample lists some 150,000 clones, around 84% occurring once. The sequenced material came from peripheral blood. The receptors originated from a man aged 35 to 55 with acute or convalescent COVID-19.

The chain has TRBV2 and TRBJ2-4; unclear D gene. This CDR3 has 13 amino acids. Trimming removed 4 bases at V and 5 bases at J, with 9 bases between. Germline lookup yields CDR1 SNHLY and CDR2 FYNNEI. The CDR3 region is CASSGAVQNIQYF. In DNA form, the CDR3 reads TGTGCCAGCAGTGGGGCAGTTCAAAACATTCAGTACTTC.

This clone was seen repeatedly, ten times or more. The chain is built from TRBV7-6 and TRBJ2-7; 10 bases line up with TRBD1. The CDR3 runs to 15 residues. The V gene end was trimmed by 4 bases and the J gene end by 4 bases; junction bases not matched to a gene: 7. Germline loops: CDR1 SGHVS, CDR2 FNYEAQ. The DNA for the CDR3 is TGTGCCAGCAGCTCGTACCGGGACAGGGGATACGAGCAGTACTTC. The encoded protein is CASSSYRDRGYEQYF.

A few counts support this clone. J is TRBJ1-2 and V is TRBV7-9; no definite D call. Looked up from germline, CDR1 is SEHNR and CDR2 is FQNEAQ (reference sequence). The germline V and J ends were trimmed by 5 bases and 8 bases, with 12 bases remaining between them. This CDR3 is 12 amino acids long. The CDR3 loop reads CASSALGRGYTF. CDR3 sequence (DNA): TGTGCCAGCAGCGCCCTAGGGAGGGGCTACACCTTC.

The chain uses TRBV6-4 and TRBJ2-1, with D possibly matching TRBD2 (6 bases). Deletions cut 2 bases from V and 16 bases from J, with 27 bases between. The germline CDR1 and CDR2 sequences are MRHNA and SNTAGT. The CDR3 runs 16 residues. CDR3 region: CASSDQGRSFGTVSFF. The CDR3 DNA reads TGTGCCAGCAGTGACCAAGGACGAAGCTTCGGGACTGTTTCTTTCTTC.

CDR3 region: CASSILGQGAWNEQFF. CDR3 DNA sequence: TGTGCCAGTAGTATCTTGGGACAGGGGGCATGGAATGAGCAGTTCTTC. This sequence joins TRBV19 and TRBJ2-1; 12 bases align to TRBD1. Per the germline V gene, CDR1 is LNHDA and CDR2 is SQIVND (reference sequence). This CDR3 region has 16 residues. The V gene end was trimmed by 3 bases and the J gene end by 7 bases; junction bases not matched to a gene: 7.

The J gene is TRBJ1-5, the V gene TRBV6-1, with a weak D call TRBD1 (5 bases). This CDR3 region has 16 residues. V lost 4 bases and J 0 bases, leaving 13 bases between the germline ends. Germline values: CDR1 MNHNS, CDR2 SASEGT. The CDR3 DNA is TGTGCCAGCAGTGTTCGTCCCAGGGTTAGCAATCAGCCCCAGCATTTT. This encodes CASSVRPRVSNQPQHF.

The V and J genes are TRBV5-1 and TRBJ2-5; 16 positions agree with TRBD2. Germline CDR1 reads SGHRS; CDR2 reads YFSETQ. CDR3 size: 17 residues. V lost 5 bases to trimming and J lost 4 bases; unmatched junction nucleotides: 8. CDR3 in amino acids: CASRTGTSGGERETQYF. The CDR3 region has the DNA TGCGCCAGCAGAACCGGGACTAGCGGGGGGGAACGAGAGACCCAGTACTTC. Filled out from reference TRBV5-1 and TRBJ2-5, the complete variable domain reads KAGVTQTPRYLIKTRGQQVTLSCSPISGHRSVSWYQQTPGQGLQFLFEYFSETQRNKGNFPGRFSGRQFSNSRSEMNVSTLELGDSALYLCASRTGTSGGERETQYFGPGTRLLVL.

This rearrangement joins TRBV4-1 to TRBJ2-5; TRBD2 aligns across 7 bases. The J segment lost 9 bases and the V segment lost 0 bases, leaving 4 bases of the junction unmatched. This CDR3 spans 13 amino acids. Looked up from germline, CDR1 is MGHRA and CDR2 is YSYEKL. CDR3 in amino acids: CASSQENRGAQYF. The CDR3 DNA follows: TGCGCCAGCAGCCAAGAGAACCGGGGGGCCCAGTACTTC.

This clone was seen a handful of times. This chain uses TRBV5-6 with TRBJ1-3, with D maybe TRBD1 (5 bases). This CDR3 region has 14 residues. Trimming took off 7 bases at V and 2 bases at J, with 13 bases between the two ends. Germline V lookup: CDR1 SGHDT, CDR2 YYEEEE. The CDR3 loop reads CASSDGGAGNTIYF. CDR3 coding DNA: TGTGCCAGCTCGGACGGGGGGGCTGGAAACACCATATATTTT.

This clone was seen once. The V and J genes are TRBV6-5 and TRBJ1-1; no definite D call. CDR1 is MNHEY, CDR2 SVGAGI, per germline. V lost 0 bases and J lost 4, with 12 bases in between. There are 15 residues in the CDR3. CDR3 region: CASSYSEGGGTEAFF. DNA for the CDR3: TGTGCCAGCAGTTACTCGGAGGGAGGAGGCACTGAAGCTTTCTTT.